The 9 T cell receptor beta chains below come from one sample, sequenced in a study of CD8+ T cells in alopecia areata. RNA extraction and reverse transcription yielded cDNA as sequencing template. Measured with immunoSEQ multiplex PCR; TCRdb has only the in-frame clones, and not every one. The sample includes approximately 66,000 clones, approximately 61% of them seen just once. This sample comprised CD8+ T cells sorted from blood, obtained at week 0. These receptor sequences come from a human donor with alopecia areata.

This clone was seen a handful of times. The rearrangement uses TRBV14 and TRBJ2-5; D uncertain. Germline loops: CDR1 SGHDN, CDR2 FVKESK. Trimming took off 1 base at V and 0 bases at J, with 15 bases between the two ends. The length of the CDR3 is 17 residues. CDR3 protein: CASSQGGQTPYQETQYF. The CDR3 DNA is TGTGCCAGCAGCCAAGGAGGCCAGACACCGTACCAAGAGACCCAGTACTTC.

This chain connects TRBV27 to TRBJ2-5; 8 bases are a match to TRBD1. Trimming at V came to 3 bases and at J to 7 bases, leaving 4 bases not matched to a gene. Looked up from germline, CDR1 is MNHEY and CDR2 is SMNVEV (reference sequence). The CDR3 loop spans 13 amino acids. In nucleotides, the CDR3 is TGTGCCAGCAGTTTGAAAGGACAGGGGACCCAGTACTTC. It encodes CASSLKGQGTQYF.

The genes are TRBV6-6 and TRBJ2-7, with D perhaps TRBD2 (5 bases). The CDR3 runs to 14 residues. Trimming cost V 4 bases and J 0 bases, with 10 bases left between them. Germline V gene lookup returns CDR1 MNHNY and CDR2 SVGAGI (reference sequence). Here the CDR3 reads CASSSTRGSYEQYF. The CDR3 DNA sequence: TGTGCCAGCAGTTCCACCCGGGGCTCCTACGAGCAGTACTTC.

J is TRBJ2-3 and V is TRBV2; no firm D call. Germline CDR1 SNHLY, CDR2 FYNNEI. V lost 7 bases and J lost 1, with 15 bases in between. This CDR3 region has 15 residues. Here the CDR3 DNA reads TGTGCCAGCACTATGGGCAGGTTTGGCACAGATACGCAGTATTTT. This encodes CASTMGRFGTDTQYF.

This chain links TRBV5-6 with TRBJ2-7; TRBD1 aligns across 7 bases. The CDR3 runs 13 residues. The trim removed 4 bases at V and 5 bases at J, leaving 6 bases unmatched. Germline CDR1 reads SGHDT; CDR2 reads YYEEEE. The CDR3 sequence: CASSRPGTDEQYF. CDR3 bases: TGTGCCAGCAGCCGCCCGGGGACAGACGAGCAGTACTTC.

The chain uses TRBV4-1 and TRBJ2-7; TRBD2 matches 12 bases. This CDR3 has 15 residues. Germline CDR1 and CDR2: MGHRA and YSYEKL. With 3 bases clipped from V and 3 bases from J, the junction kept 3 bases outside the gene matches. CDR3 sequence reads: CASSHQTSGSYEQYF. In DNA, the CDR3 is TGCGCCAGCAGCCACCAGACTAGCGGGAGCTACGAGCAGTACTTC.

This clone has only a few counts. V usage is TRBV4-3 and J usage is TRBJ2-5; D possibly corresponds to TRBD1 (5 bases). Trimming shortened V by 0 bases and J by 5 bases, and 16 bases separated the two germline ends. This CDR3 has 16 residues. Germline CDR1 and CDR2: LGHNA and YSLEER. Here the CDR3 reads CASSQDYDPQGETQYF. The CDR3 DNA sequence: TGCGCCAGCAGCCAAGATTACGACCCCCAGGGCGAGACCCAGTACTTC.

This sequence joins TRBV6-5 and TRBJ2-7; no reliable D call. V shed 6 bases and J shed 5 bases, with 17 bases lying between them. The CDR3 totals 14 residues. Looked up from germline, CDR1 is MNHEY and CDR2 is SVGAGI. In nucleotides, the CDR3 is TGTGCCAGCAGCTTGGGATCGGCAGTCCACGAGCAGTACTTC. It yields the protein CASSLGSAVHEQYF.

The rearrangement links TRBV30 to TRBJ1-1, with D possibly being TRBD1 (5 bases). CDR3 length: 14 amino acids. Per the germline V gene, CDR1 is GTSNPN and CDR2 is SVGIG (reference sequence). Trimming stripped 3 bases from V and 5 bases from J, with 16 bases between. DNA for the CDR3: TGTGCCTGGAGGGATGGGGGATTGGGGACTGAAGCTTTCTTT. Amino acids: CAWRDGGLGTEAFF.